The 20 T cell receptor beta chains listed next were all sequenced from one sample in a study of blood T cell repertoires in COVID-19 (dated by TCRdb to 2020 to 2021). The library was produced with the immunoSEQ multiplex PCR assay. TCRdb obtained this table from immuneACCESS and retained in-frame rearrangements with V and J assigned. These tables miss some clones; where compared with another copy, unresolved V genes account for less than half of the shortfall, and the remainder is unexplained. The sample table contains fewer than 55,000 clones; only one count was recorded for roughly 82% of them. The ten largest clones capture roughly 2% of the sample. Source material: peripheral blood. The receptors come from a woman aged 60-70 years with acute or convalescent COVID-19.

The genes are TRBV3-1 (or the pseudogene TRBV3-2) and TRBJ2-2; D might be TRBD1 (7 bases). CDR1 is LGHDT and CDR2 is YNNKEL in the germline V gene (reference sequence). The V end was cut by 3 bases, the J end by 4 bases, with 12 bases between. The CDR3 loop spans 15 amino acids. CDR3 residues: CASSQWQGGTGELFF. The DNA of the CDR3 is TGTGCCAGCAGCCAGTGGCAGGGGGGCACCGGGGAGCTGTTTTTT.

The genes are TRBV2 and TRBJ2-1, with a tentative D call TRBD1 (6 bases). This CDR3 is 13 amino acids long. In germline, CDR1 is SNHLY, CDR2 FYNNEI. Trimming took 1 base from V and 7 from J, leaving 8 bases between them. The CDR3 nucleotides are TGTGCCAGCAGTGAAGTTAGGGGGAATGAGCAGTTCTTC. Translating gives CASSEVRGNEQFF.

This rearrangement joins TRBV19 to TRBJ1-1; maybe TRBD1 (6 bases). The CDR3 has 14 amino acids. Trimming took 5 bases from V and 4 from J, leaving 14 bases between them. Germline V CDR1 and CDR2: LNHDA, SQIVND (reference sequence). The CDR3, as DNA: TGTGCCAGTAGTCCACAGGGTTGGGCCACTGAAGCTTTCTTT. Protein: CASSPQGWATEAFF.

This clone was observed a handful of times. The rearrangement joins TRBV18 to TRBJ1-1; 7 bases agree with TRBD1. Germline V gene data show CDR1 as KGHSH and CDR2 as LQKENI. Trimming cost V 3 bases and J 2 bases; bases outside gene matches: 6. The CDR3 spans 15 residues. The CDR3 here is CASSPGQRLNTEAFF. The CDR3 coding sequence is TGTGCCAGCTCACCGGGACAGAGACTTAACACTGAAGCTTTCTTT.

The V call is TRBV20-1, the J call TRBJ1-1; the D is unclear. Trimming pared 2 bases from V and 1 base from J, leaving 2 bases between. CDR1 is DFQATT, CDR2 SNEGSKA, per germline (reference sequence). The CDR3 has 11 amino acids. The CDR3 reads CSARQNTEAFF. The CDR3 region has the DNA TGCAGTGCTAGACAGAACACTGAAGCTTTCTTT.

This sequence joins TRBV28 and TRBJ2-7; D gene unclear. This CDR3 has 13 residues. V gave up 7 bases and J gave up 7 bases, with 17 bases separating them. Germline CDR1 and CDR2: MDHEN and SYDVKM. The CDR3 here is CASTARPGWEQYF. The DNA for the CDR3 is TGTGCCAGCACCGCCAGGCCCGGATGGGAGCAGTACTTC.

This clone was seen a few times. This chain connects TRBV4-1 to TRBJ2-7, with D perhaps TRBD1 (6 bases). The CDR3 is made up of 15 amino acids. The germline CDR1 and CDR2 sequences are MGHRA and YSYEKL. Trimming stripped 6 bases from V and 2 bases from J, with 17 bases between. The CDR3: CASRLQGVGTYEQYF. The CDR3 bases are TGCGCCAGCAGACTACAGGGTGTGGGTACCTACGAGCAGTACTTC.

This clone was seen once. The rearrangement links TRBV14 to TRBJ1-2, with 8 nucleotides matching TRBD1. Germline CDR1 SGHDN, CDR2 FVKESK. The CDR3 spans 16 residues. Trimming removed 2 bases from V and 3 bases from J; junction bases left unmatched: 8. The CDR3 loop reads CASSQTTDRADYGYTF. CDR3 bases: TGTGCCAGCAGCCAAACTACGGACAGGGCAGACTATGGCTACACCTTC.

The V call is TRBV10-3, the J call TRBJ1-6; D is possibly TRBD1 (6 bases). In germline, CDR1 is ENHRY, CDR2 SYGVKD. The V and J ends lost 6 bases and 6 bases respectively, with 12 bases between them. The CDR3 loop spans 14 amino acids. CDR3 DNA sequence: TGTGCCATCAGAGGGGACACCGTTAATTCACCCCTCCACTTT. Its protein is CAIRGDTVNSPLHF.

This clone has a handful of counts. This sequence joins TRBV2 and TRBJ1-2, with D possibly being TRBD1 (6 bases). The CDR3 covers 11 residues. V lost 6 bases, J lost 7 bases, and 9 bases lay in between. CDR1 is SNHLY, CDR2 FYNNEI, per germline. The DNA of the CDR3 is TGTGCCAGCAGAGAGACAGGTGGCTACACCTTC. It is translated as CASRETGGYTF.

The chain combines TRBV16 with TRBJ1-1, with 10 bases lining up with TRBD1. Per germline, CDR1 KGHSY and CDR2 FQNENV. V was clipped by 2 bases and J by 5 bases; unmatched bases: 5. This CDR3 has 15 amino acids. Here the CDR3 reads CASSQRTGGVTEAFF. The CDR3 DNA follows: TGTGCCAGCAGCCAAAGGACAGGGGGGGTTACTGAAGCTTTCTTT.

The CDR3 sequence is CASSVGDREWQPQHF. DNA of the CDR3: TGTGCCAGCAGCGTAGGGGACAGGGAGTGGCAGCCCCAGCATTTT. The chain uses TRBV9 and TRBJ1-5, with 9 bases aligning to TRBD1. CDR1 and CDR2 from the germline V gene are SGDLS and YYNGEE. With 0 bases clipped from V and 7 bases from J, the junction kept 5 bases outside the gene matches. The CDR3 has 15 residues.

This chain uses TRBV10-1 with TRBJ2-1, with D possibly TRBD1 on 5 matching bases. In germline, CDR1 is WNHNN, CDR2 SYGVQD (reference sequence). The CDR3 sequence is 13 residues long. Trimming removed 2 bases at V and 8 bases at J, with 10 bases between. The CDR3 loop reads CASSELPRDEQFF. The CDR3 nucleotides are TGCGCCAGCAGTGAGCTGCCCAGGGATGAGCAGTTCTTC.

The gene calls are TRBV3-1 (or the pseudogene TRBV3-2) and TRBJ1-4; D may be TRBD1 (5 bases). CDR1 and CDR2 from the germline V gene are LGHDT and YNNKEL (reference sequence). This CDR3 contains 13 residues. Trimming left V 3 bases short and J 4 bases short, with 6 bases between. CDR3 residues: CASSQQGNEKLFF. For the CDR3, the DNA is TGTGCCAGCAGCCAGCAGGGTAATGAAAAACTGTTTTTT.

This chain connects TRBV5-1 to TRBJ1-5, with TRBD1 identical over 12 bases. Germline values: CDR1 SGHRS, CDR2 YFSETQ. V lost 4 bases, J lost 6 bases, and 14 bases stayed unmatched. The CDR3 has 18 amino acids. The CDR3: CASSRTDPGQGARQPQHF. DNA for the CDR3: TGCGCCAGCAGCCGGACGGACCCGGGACAGGGGGCACGTCAGCCCCAGCATTTT.

J is TRBJ1-2 and V is TRBV10-3, with no clear D. This CDR3 is 12 amino acids long. Germline CDR1 and CDR2: ENHRY and SYGVKD. Trimming removed 0 bases from V and 8 bases from J, with 7 bases in between. CDR3 sequence reads: CAISESGVGYTF. CDR3 in DNA: TGTGCCATCAGTGAGTCGGGCGTCGGCTACACCTTC.

V and J are TRBV28 and TRBJ1-5; 7 positions match TRBD1. Trimming cost V 3 bases and J 4 bases; bases outside gene matches: 6. Germline CDR1 and CDR2: MDHEN and SYDVKM. The CDR3 is made up of 15 amino acids. The CDR3 here is CASSFQQGTNQPQHF. The CDR3 coding sequence is TGTGCCAGCAGTTTTCAACAGGGGACAAATCAGCCCCAGCATTTT.

The V gene is TRBV28, the J gene TRBJ2-2, with 7 nucleotides matching TRBD1. Losses at the gene ends were 6 bases for V and 2 bases for J; bases not matched to a gene: 3. This CDR3 spans 14 amino acids. Germline V gene sequence: CDR1 MDHEN, CDR2 SYDVKM. The CDR3 sequence is CASRGTANTGELFF. Here the CDR3 DNA reads TGTGCCAGCAGGGGGACAGCCAACACCGGGGAGCTGTTTTTT.

CDR3 DNA sequence: TGTGCCAGTAGTTCGGGGCGAGGGGGCACTGAAGCTTTCTTT. It encodes CASSSGRGGTEAFF. V gene TRBV19 combines with J gene TRBJ1-1, with D possibly matching TRBD1 (6 bases). Germline V gene lookup returns CDR1 LNHDA and CDR2 SQIVND (reference sequence). The CDR3 is 14 residues long. V dropped 5 bases and J dropped 4 bases, with 14 bases sitting between them.

V gene TRBV7-3 combines with J gene TRBJ1-1; D possibly corresponds to TRBD1 (6 bases). Trimming removed 5 bases at V and 4 bases at J, with 11 bases between. From germline, CDR1 is SGHTA and CDR2 FQGTGA. The CDR3 loop spans 13 amino acids. CDR3 amino acids: CASSRTGITEAFF. The CDR3, as DNA: TGTGCCAGCAGCCGTACAGGGATCACTGAAGCTTTCTTT.